The 8 T cell receptor beta chains below were found in one sample sequenced in a study of blood T cell repertoires in COVID-19. Some clones are missing from TCRdb's copy, which holds only in-frame ones; the method was immunoSEQ multiplex PCR. The data show about 210,000 clones, roughly 86% seen once. Input material: peripheral blood. The receptors come from a middle-aged woman with acute or convalescent COVID-19.

The chain employs TRBV10-1 and TRBJ2-3, with TRBD2 matching over 13 bases. Germline CDR1 and CDR2: WNHNN and SYGVQD (reference sequence). CDR3 size: 17 residues. V lost 0 bases and J lost 2; bases outside the gene matches: 2. This CDR3 reads CASSESLAGGVTDTQYF. CDR3 DNA sequence: TGCGCCAGCAGTGAGTCACTAGCGGGGGGGGTCACAGATACGCAGTATTTT.

The V and J genes are TRBV5-1 and TRBJ2-1; 11 bases map to TRBD2. Germline CDR1 and CDR2: SGHRS and YFSETQ. The J segment lost 6 bases and the V segment lost 4 bases, leaving 9 bases of the junction unmatched. The CDR3 is 16 residues long. The DNA for the CDR3 is TGCGCCAGCAGCGCAAGACTAGCGGGGAACGTCAATGAGCAGTTCTTC. It specifies CASSARLAGNVNEQFF.

The V call is TRBV19, the J call TRBJ1-5; 10 bases are a match to TRBD1. Germline V gene data show CDR1 as LNHDA and CDR2 as SQIVND (reference sequence). V was pared by 4 bases and J by 1 base, with 4 bases of the junction left unmatched. The CDR3 has 16 residues. CDR3 nucleotides: TGTGCCAGTAGTAGAGGACAGGGGGTGAGCAATCAGCCCCAGCATTTT. Amino acids: CASSRGQGVSNQPQHF.

The J gene is TRBJ2-7, the V gene TRBV19; 10 nucleotides align to TRBD2. J gave up 0 bases and V 1 base, and 9 bases lay outside the gene matches. The CDR3 spans 18 residues. CDR1 and CDR2 from the germline V gene are LNHDA and SQIVND (reference sequence). Here the CDR3 reads CASSIGLAGFGSSYEQYF. The CDR3 DNA follows: TGTGCCAGTAGTATAGGACTAGCGGGTTTCGGAAGCTCCTACGAGCAGTACTTC.

This chain connects TRBV7-9 to TRBJ2-7, with 10 positions matching TRBD1. CDR1 is SEHNR, CDR2 FQNEAQ, per germline (reference sequence). This CDR3 comprises 14 residues. Trimming took 0 bases from V and 6 from J; bases not matched to a gene: 2. In DNA form, the CDR3 reads TGTGCCAGCAGCTTAGCCGGGACAGGGGCCGAGCAGTACTTC. Protein: CASSLAGTGAEQYF.

This rearrangement joins TRBV12-5 to TRBJ2-3; no clear D gene. The germline V and J ends were trimmed by 6 bases and 13 bases, with 14 bases remaining between them. Germline V gives CDR1 LGHNT, CDR2 FRNRAP. CDR3 length equals 11 residues. As DNA, the CDR3 is TGTGCTAGTGGCTTCTCGGCGGAGAAGTATTTT. It encodes CASGFSAEKYF.

The chain carries TRBV5-1 and TRBJ2-2; D might be TRBD1 (6 bases). Trimming left V 1 base short and J 4 bases short, with 11 bases between. This CDR3 region has 15 residues. Germline V lookup: CDR1 SGHRS, CDR2 YFSETQ. The CDR3 bases are TGCGCCAGCAGCTTGTCAACAGGGTCCACCGGGGAGCTGTTTTTT. Translation: CASSLSTGSTGELFF.

This clone was seen a single time. The chain joins TRBV9 to TRBJ2-1; 15 bases line up with TRBD2. CDR3 length: 17 amino acids. The V gene's germline CDR1 is SGDLS and CDR2 YYNGEE. The junction had 11 bases not matched to a gene; V was cut back by 4 bases and J by 9 bases. The CDR3 here is CASSSRWTSGGASEQFF. CDR3 DNA sequence: TGTGCCAGCAGCTCGAGATGGACTAGCGGGGGGGCCAGTGAGCAGTTCTTC. The full variable domain, its missing parts supplied by reference TRBV9 and TRBJ2-1, is DSGVTQTPKHLITATGQRVTLRCSPRSGDLSVYWYQQSLDQGLQFLIQYYNGEERAKGNILERFSAQQFPDLHSELNLSSLELGDSALYFCASSSRWTSGGASEQFFGPGTRLTVL.